These T cell receptor beta chains were read from a single sample in a study of control samples from healthy donors and cancer patients. The repertoire was sequenced with immunoSEQ multiplex PCR; TCRdb's copy has only in-frame clones and lacks some. Counted here are about 140,000 clones, 75% to 90% occurring once; the ten biggest clones make up roughly 8.7%. The specimen was blood. All receptors come from a woman in her twenties or thirties in good health. Each CDR3 is given with its conserved first and last residue. A D gene is named only where the DNA matches it firmly.

V gene: TRBV13
J gene: TRBJ2-6
D gene: NA
CDR3 DNA: TGTGCCAGCAGCTTAGGCCTAGCGAACTCTGGGGCCAACGTCCTGACTTTC
CDR3 protein: CASSLGLANSGANVLTF

V gene: TRBV28
J gene: TRBJ2-7
D gene: TRBD1
CDR3 DNA: TGTGCCAGCAGTTTATTCAGGGGGATCTACGAGCAGTACTTC
CDR3 protein: CASSLFRGIYEQYF

V gene: TRBV5-1
J gene: TRBJ2-3
D gene: TRBD2
CDR3 DNA: TGCGCCAGCAGCTTGGGGACTAGCGGGGCCGGAGATACGCAGTATTTT
CDR3 protein: CASSLGTSGAGDTQYF

V gene: TRBV28
J gene: TRBJ2-1
D gene: TRBD2
CDR3 DNA: TGTGCCAGCAGTTCCGTGACTAGCGCGAGGAGCTCCTACAATGAGCAGTTCTTC
CDR3 protein: CASSSVTSARSSYNEQFF

V gene: TRBV1
J gene: TRBJ2-5
D gene: NA
CDR3 DNA: TGCACCAGCAGCCAAGATAGGTACAGGAATGAGACCCAGTACTTC
CDR3 protein: CTSSQDRYRNETQYF

V gene: TRBV5-1
J gene: TRBJ1-1
D gene: NA
CDR3 DNA: TGCGCCAGCAGCCCCGGACAGTCTGAAGCTTTCTTT
CDR3 protein: CASSPGQSEAFF

V gene: TRBV11-3
J gene: TRBJ2-1
D gene: NA
CDR3 DNA: TGTGCCAGCAGCTTAGATCACGGGATTTACAATGAGCAGTTCTTC
CDR3 protein: CASSLDHGIYNEQFF

V gene: TRBV19
J gene: TRBJ1-2
D gene: NA
CDR3 DNA: TGTGCCAGTAGTATAGATGGGGGACCGGCTAACTATGGCTACACCTTC
CDR3 protein: CASSIDGGPANYGYTF

V gene: TRBV30
J gene: TRBJ1-4
D gene: NA
CDR3 DNA: TGTGCCTGGAGTGTACTCCTGGAAGAAAAACTGTTTTTT
CDR3 protein: CAWSVLLEEKLFF

V gene: TRBV30
J gene: TRBJ2-5
D gene: TRBD2
CDR3 DNA: TGTGCCTGGACCCCATGGGGGGGACAAGAGACCCAGTACTTC
CDR3 protein: CAWTPWGGQETQYF